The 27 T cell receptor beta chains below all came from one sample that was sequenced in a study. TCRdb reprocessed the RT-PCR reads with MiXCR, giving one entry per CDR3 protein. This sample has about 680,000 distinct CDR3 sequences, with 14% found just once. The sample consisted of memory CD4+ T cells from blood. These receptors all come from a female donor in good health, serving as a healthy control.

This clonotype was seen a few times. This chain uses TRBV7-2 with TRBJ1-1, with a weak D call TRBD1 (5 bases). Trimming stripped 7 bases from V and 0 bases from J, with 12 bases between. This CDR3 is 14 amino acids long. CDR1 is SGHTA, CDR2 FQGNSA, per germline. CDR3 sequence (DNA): TGTGCCAGCATCGCAGGACATATGAACACTGAAGCTTTCTTT. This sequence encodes CASIAGHMNTEAFF.

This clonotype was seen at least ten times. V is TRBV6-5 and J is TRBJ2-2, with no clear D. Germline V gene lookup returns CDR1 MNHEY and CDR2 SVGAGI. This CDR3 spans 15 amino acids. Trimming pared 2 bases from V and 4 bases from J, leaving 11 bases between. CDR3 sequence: CASSYVAPRTGELFF. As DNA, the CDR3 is TGTGCCAGCAGTTACGTCGCACCGCGCACCGGGGAGCTGTTTTTT.

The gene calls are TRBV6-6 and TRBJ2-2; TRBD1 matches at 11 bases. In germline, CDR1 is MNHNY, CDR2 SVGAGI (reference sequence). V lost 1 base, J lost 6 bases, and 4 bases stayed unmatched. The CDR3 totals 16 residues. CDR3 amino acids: CASSYLGTGGAGELFF. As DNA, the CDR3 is TGTGCCAGCAGTTACTTAGGGACAGGGGGGGCCGGGGAGCTGTTTTTT.

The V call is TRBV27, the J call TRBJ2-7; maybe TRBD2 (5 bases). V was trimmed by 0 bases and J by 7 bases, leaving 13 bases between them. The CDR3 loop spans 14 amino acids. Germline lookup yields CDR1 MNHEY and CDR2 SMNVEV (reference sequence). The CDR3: CASSLSYQSGEQYF. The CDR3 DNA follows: TGTGCCAGCAGTTTATCGTACCAATCGGGGGAGCAGTACTTC.

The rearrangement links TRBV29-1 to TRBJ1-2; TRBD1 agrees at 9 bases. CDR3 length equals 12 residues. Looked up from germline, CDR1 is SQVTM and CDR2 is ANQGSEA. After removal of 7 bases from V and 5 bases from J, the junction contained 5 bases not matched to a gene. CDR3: CSADRGFYGYTF. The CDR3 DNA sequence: TGCAGCGCGGACAGGGGATTTTATGGCTACACCTTC.

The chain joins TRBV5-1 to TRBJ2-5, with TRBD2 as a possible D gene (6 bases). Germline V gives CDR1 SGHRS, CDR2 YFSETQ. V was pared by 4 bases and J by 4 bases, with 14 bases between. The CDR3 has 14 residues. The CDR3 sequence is CASSAGPAGETQYF. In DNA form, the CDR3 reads TGCGCCAGCAGCGCGGGACCGGCCGGAGAGACCCAGTACTTC.

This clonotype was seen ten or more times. CDR3 amino acids: CASGTTADTQYF. The CDR3 DNA follows: TGTGCCAGCGGGACCACCGCGGATACGCAGTATTTT. The V and J genes are TRBV7-9 and TRBJ2-3; D is perhaps TRBD1 or TRBD2 (5 bases each). This CDR3 is 12 amino acids long. Between the trimmed V and J ends, which lost 8 bases and 6 bases, there was a span of 12 bases. CDR1 is SEHNR, CDR2 FQNEAQ, per germline (reference sequence). Full variable domain (remainder filled in from reference TRBV7-9 and TRBJ2-3): DTGVSQNPRHKITKRGQNVTFRCDPISEHNRLYWYRQTLGQGPEFLTYFQNEAQLEKSRLLSDRFSAERPKGSFSTLEIQRTEQGDSAMYLCASGTTADTQYFGPGTRLTVL.

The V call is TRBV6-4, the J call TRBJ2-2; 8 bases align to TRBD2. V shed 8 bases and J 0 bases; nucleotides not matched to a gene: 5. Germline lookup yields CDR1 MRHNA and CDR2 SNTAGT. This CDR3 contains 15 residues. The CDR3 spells CASARLASNTGELFF. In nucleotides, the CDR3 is TGTGCCAGCGCAAGACTAGCGTCGAACACCGGGGAGCTGTTTTTT.

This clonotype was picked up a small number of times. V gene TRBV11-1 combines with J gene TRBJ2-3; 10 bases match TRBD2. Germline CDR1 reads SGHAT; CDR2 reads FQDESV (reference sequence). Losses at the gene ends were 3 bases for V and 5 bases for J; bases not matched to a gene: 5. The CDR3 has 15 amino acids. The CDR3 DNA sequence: TGTGCCAGCAGCTTGCTAGCGGGAGTAGGAGATACGCAGTATTTT. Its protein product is CASSLLAGVGDTQYF.

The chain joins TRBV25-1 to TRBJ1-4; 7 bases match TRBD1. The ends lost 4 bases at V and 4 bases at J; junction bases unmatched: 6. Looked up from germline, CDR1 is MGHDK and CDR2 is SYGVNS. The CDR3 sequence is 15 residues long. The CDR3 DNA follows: TGTGCCAGCAGTGGGTCGGGACAGTTTAATGAAAAACTGTTTTTT. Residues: CASSGSGQFNEKLFF. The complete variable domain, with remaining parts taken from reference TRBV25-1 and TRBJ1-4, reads EADIYQTPRYLVIGTGKKITLECSQTMGHDKMYWYQQDPGMELHLIHYSYGVNSTEKGDLSSESTVSRIRTEHFPLTLESARPSHTSQYLCASSGSGQFNEKLFFGSGTQLSVL.

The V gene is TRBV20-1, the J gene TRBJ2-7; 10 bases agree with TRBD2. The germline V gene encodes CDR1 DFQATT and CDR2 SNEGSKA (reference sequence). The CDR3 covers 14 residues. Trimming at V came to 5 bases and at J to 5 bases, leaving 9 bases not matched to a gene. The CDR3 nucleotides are TGCAGTGCTGGGCCCAGCGGGAGGGCGAACGAGCAGTACTTC. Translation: CSAGPSGRANEQYF.

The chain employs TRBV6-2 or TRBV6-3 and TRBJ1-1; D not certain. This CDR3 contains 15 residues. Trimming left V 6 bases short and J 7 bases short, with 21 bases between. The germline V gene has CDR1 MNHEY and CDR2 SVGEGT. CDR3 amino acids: CASRRTQDRLLEAFF. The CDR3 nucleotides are TGTGCCAGCAGGCGCACCCAAGACCGACTCCTTGAAGCTTTCTTT.

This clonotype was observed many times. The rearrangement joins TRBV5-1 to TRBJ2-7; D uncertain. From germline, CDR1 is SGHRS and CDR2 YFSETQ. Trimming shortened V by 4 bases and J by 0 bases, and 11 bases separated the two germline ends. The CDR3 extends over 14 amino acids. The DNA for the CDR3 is TGCGCCAGCAGCAAGGACGGTAGCTCCTACGAGCAGTACTTC. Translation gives CASSKDGSSYEQYF.

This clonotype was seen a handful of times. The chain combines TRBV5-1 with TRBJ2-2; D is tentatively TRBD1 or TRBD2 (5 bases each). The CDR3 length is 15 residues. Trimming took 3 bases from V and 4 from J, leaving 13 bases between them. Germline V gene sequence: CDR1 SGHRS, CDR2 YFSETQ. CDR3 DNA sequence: TGCGCCAGCAGCTCACTCCGGGGCTCCACCGGGGAGCTGTTTTTT. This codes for CASSSLRGSTGELFF.

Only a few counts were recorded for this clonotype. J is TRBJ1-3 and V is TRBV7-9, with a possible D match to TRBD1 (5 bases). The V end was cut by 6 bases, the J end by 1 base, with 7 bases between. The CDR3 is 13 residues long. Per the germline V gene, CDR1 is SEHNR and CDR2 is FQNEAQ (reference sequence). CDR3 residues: CASRGVSGNTIYF. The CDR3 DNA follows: TGTGCCAGCAGGGGGGTGTCTGGAAACACCATATATTTT.

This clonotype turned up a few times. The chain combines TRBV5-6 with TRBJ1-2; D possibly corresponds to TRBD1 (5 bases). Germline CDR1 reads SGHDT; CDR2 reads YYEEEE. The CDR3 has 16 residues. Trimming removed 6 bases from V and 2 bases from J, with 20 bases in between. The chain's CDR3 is CASTRGIRERNYGYTF. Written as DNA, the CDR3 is TGTGCCAGCACCCGGGGGATCCGGGAGAGGAACTATGGCTACACCTTC.

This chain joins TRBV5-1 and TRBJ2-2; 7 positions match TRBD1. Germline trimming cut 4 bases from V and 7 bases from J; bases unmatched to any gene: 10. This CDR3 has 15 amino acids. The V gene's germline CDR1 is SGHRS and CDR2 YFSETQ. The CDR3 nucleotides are TGCGCCAGCAGCCTAGGGACAGAAGGGCACGGGGAGCTGTTTTTT. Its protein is CASSLGTEGHGELFF.

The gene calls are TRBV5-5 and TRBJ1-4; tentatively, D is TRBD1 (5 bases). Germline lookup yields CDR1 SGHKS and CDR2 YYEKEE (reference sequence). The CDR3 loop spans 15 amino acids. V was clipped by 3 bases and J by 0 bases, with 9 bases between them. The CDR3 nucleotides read TGTGCCAGCAGCTGGGGCGCCGCAACTAATGAAAAACTGTTTTTT. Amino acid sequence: CASSWGAATNEKLFF.

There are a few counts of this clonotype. The CDR3 DNA reads TGCAGTGTCCTTAGATTGGGGGCTAGCTATGGCTACACCTTC. It encodes CSVLRLGASYGYTF. V is TRBV20-1 and J is TRBJ1-2, with D perhaps matching TRBD1 (6 bases). Trimming pared 7 bases from V and 4 bases from J, leaving 19 bases between. CDR1 is DFQATT and CDR2 is SNEGSKA in the germline V gene (reference sequence). The CDR3 consists of 14 residues.

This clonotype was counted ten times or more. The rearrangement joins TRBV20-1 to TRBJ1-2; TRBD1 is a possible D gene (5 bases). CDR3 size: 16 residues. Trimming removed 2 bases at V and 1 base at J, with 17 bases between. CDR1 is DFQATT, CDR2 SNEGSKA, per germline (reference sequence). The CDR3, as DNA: TGCAGTGCTAGACAGGCAGGGCGTCCCGATAACTATGGCTACACCTTC. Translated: CSARQAGRPDNYGYTF.

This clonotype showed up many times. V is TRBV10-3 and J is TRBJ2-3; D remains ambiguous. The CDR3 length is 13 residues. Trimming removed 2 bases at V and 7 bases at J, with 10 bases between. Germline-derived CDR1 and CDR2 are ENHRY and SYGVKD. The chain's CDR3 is CAISEPTVYTQYF. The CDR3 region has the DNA TGTGCCATCAGTGAGCCAACGGTGTATACGCAGTATTTT.

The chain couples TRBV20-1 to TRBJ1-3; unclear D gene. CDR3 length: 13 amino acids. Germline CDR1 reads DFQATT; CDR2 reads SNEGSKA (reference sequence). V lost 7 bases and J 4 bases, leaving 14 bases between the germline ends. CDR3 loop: CSVTREAGNTIYF. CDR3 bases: TGCAGTGTTACACGGGAGGCGGGAAACACCATATATTTT.

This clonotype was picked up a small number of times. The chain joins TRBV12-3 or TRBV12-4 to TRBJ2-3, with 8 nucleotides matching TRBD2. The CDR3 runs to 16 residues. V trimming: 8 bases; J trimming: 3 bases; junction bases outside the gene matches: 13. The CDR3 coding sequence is TGTGCCAGCTTCCGGGTGAGCGGGAGTGGTACAGATACGCAGTATTTT. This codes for CASFRVSGSGTDTQYF.

Written as DNA, the CDR3 is TGCGCCAGCAGCCAACCCCTAGGCAGGGGGAGAGTCGAACACTTTTCTGGCTACACCTTC. This encodes CASSQPLGRGRVEHFSGYTF. The chain uses TRBV4-1 and TRBJ1-2, with 7 bases identical to TRBD1. The germline gives CDR1 MGHRA, CDR2 YSYEKL. J lost 7 bases, V lost 2 bases, and 25 bases had no gene match. This CDR3 contains 20 residues.

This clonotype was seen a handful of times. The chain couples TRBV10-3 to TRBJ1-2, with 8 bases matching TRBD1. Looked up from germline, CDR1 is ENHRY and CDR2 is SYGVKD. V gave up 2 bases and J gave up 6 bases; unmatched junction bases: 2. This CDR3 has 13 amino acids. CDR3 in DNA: TGTGCCATCAGTGAGGACAGGGGTGATGGCTACACCTTC. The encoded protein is CAISEDRGDGYTF.

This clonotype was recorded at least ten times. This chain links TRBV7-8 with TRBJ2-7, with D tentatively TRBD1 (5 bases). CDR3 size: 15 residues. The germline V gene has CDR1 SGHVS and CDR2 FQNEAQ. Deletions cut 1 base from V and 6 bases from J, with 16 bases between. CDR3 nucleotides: TGTGCCAGCAGCTTAGTGAGAGCAGGGTCGGGCGAGCAGTACTTC. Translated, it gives CASSLVRAGSGEQYF.

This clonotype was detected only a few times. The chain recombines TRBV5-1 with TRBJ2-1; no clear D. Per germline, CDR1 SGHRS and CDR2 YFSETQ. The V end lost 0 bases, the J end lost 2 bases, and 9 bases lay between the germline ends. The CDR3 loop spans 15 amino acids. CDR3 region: CASSLGSGPYNEQFF. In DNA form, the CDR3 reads TGCGCCAGCAGCTTGGGGTCGGGTCCCTACAATGAGCAGTTCTTC.